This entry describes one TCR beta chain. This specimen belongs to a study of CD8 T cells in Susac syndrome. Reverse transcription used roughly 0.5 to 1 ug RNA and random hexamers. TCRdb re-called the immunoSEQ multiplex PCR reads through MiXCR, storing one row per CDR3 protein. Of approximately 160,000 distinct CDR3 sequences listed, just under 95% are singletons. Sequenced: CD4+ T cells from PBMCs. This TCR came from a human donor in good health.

The CDR3 region is CASSRGGGPPSYEQYF. The CDR3 coding sequence is TGTGCCAGCAGCCGAGGCGGGGGGCCCCCTTCCTACGAGCAGTACTTC. The chain couples TRBV3-1 to TRBJ2-7; 8 bases are shared with TRBD2. The V and J ends lost 4 bases and 1 base, in that order; junction bases with no gene match: 9. The CDR3 length is 16 residues. The germline V gene encodes CDR1 LGHDT and CDR2 YNNKEL (reference sequence).